These T cell receptor beta chains were read from a single sample in a study of cytomegalovirus exposure and HLA in healthy donors. Assay: immunoSEQ multiplex PCR; the TCRdb copy retains only in-frame clones and omits some. In the table there are over 150,000 clones, 79% of which are singletons. Sequenced: PBMCs. The receptors here all came from a girl aged 5 to 17 in good health and CMV-seropositive. The CDR3 runs from the conserved cysteine through the conserved F or W. The D gene is left open where the match is weak. The size of a clone is reported for some rows only, either as once, few or many, or as a class for expanded clones.

d_call	v_call	clone_size	j_call	cdr3_aa	cdr3_nt
.	TRBV2	.	TRBJ1-1	CASNGVSHMNTEAFF	TGTGCCAGCAACGGGGTTTCCCATATGAACACTGAAGCTTTCTTT
TRBD1	TRBV5-1	.	TRBJ1-6	CASSSYPGTGDSPLHF	TGCGCCAGCAGCTCGTACCCGGGGACAGGAGATTCACCCCTCCACTTT
TRBD1	TRBV6-5	few	TRBJ1-2	CASSLQGNYGYTF	TGTGCCAGCAGTTTACAGGGGAACTATGGCTACACCTTC
TRBD2	TRBV14	.	TRBJ2-1	CASSLGVGLAAAGLIYNEQFF	TGTGCCAGCAGCCTCGGGGTGGGGCTAGCGGCCGCCGGATTAATCTACAATGAGCAGTTCTTC
TRBD1	TRBV7-2	once	TRBJ2-1	CASRDTGQGLSNEQFF	TGTGCCAGCAGGGACACGGGACAGGGACTCTCCAATGAGCAGTTCTTC
.	TRBV6-6	.	TRBJ1-1	CASSYSSNTEAFF	TGTGCCAGCAGTTACTCGAGTAACACTGAAGCTTTCTTT
.	TRBV9	.	TRBJ1-6	CASSVGGGDSPLHF	TGTGCCAGCAGCGTCGGTGGCGGAGATTCACCCCTCCACTTT
.	TRBV10-3	.	TRBJ1-1	CAISGGGMGLNTEAFF	TGTGCCATCAGTGGGGGGGGTATGGGACTGAACACTGAAGCTTTCTTT
.	TRBV27	.	TRBJ1-6	CASSLVGGGSYNSPLHF	TGTGCCAGCAGTTTAGTGGGCGGGGGCAGTTATAATTCACCCCTCCACTTT
TRBD1	TRBV7-9	few	TRBJ1-2	CASSREGTGGGIYGYTF	TGTGCCAGCAGCCGAGAAGGGACAGGGGGCGGGATCTATGGCTACACCTTC
TRBD2	TRBV19	.	TRBJ2-2	CASSRASGGTGELFF	TGTGCCAGTAGTCGGGCTAGCGGGGGGACCGGGGAGCTGTTTTTT
TRBD2	TRBV5-6	.	TRBJ2-5	CASSWGLAELGETQYF	TGTGCCAGCAGCTGGGGCCTAGCGGAGCTTGGGGAGACCCAGTACTTC
.	TRBV30	.	TRBJ1-5	CAWDGAGVQPQHF	TGTGCCTGGGACGGGGCAGGGGTTCAGCCCCAGCATTTT
TRBD2	TRBV7-2	.	TRBJ2-3	CASRPGLGPDTQYF	TGTGCCAGCAGACCGGGACTAGGCCCAGATACGCAGTATTTT
TRBD1	TRBV5-1	.	TRBJ2-7	CASSSGQGVISYEQYF	TGCGCCAGCAGCTCGGGACAGGGGGTGATCTCCTACGAGCAGTACTTC
.	TRBV7-2	.	TRBJ1-3	CASSFSRGNGNTIYF	TGTGCCAGCAGCTTTTCCAGGGGAAATGGAAACACCATATATTTT